These 30 T cell receptor beta chains were all obtained from the same sample, sequenced in a study of shared clonotypes between healthy human individuals. Naive CD8 cells lacked CD45RO, underwent positive selection for CCR7 and left out terminally differentiated effector memory CD45RA+ cells. Clones were sequenced by immunoSEQ multiplex PCR, and TCRdb holds only the in-frame ones, with some missing. The table has 550,000 to 600,000 clones, 98% seen once; the top ten hold 0.3%. Sequencing used naive CD8+ T cells sorted from blood. All receptors come from a man younger than 40 in good health.

The V call is TRBV28, the J call TRBJ2-1; the D gene could be TRBD1 or TRBD2 (5 bases each). Germline values: CDR1 MDHEN, CDR2 SYDVKM. The CDR3 consists of 15 residues. V lost 10 bases to trimming and J lost 0 bases, with 16 bases between them. CDR3 nucleotides: TGTGCCACCGGACTTTGGGGGACCTCCTACAATGAGCAGTTCTTC. It translates to CATGLWGTSYNEQFF.

This clone appeared a single time. V is TRBV7-9 and J is TRBJ2-1, with TRBD2 as a possible D gene (5 bases). The CDR3 runs to 13 residues. In germline, CDR1 is SEHNR, CDR2 FQNEAQ (reference sequence). V was pared by 5 bases and J by 3 bases, with 8 bases between. This chain's CDR3 is CASSVRDYNEQFF. The CDR3 DNA reads as TGTGCCAGCAGCGTCCGGGACTACAATGAGCAGTTCTTC.

The rearrangement joins TRBV7-8 to TRBJ1-1, with 8 bases lining up with TRBD1. Germline-derived CDR1 and CDR2 are SGHVS and FQNEAQ. The CDR3 totals 16 residues. With V trimmed by 5 bases and J by 4 bases, 12 bases remained unmatched. The CDR3, as DNA: TGTGCCAGCAGCCGTAGACAGGGGCTGTTGTTCACTGAAGCTTTCTTT. Encoded protein: CASSRRQGLLFTEAFF.

The rearrangement uses TRBV4-1 and TRBJ2-3, with 10 bases that match TRBD2. CDR1 and CDR2 (germline): MGHRA, YSYEKL. V dropped 3 bases and J dropped 0; count of bases not matched to a gene: 0. This CDR3 has 15 amino acids. CDR3 sequence: CASSQTSGSTDTQYF. CDR3 nucleotide sequence: TGCGCCAGCAGCCAGACTAGCGGGAGCACAGATACGCAGTATTTT.

The V gene is TRBV6-6, the J gene TRBJ1-5; D uncertain. V was cut by 0 bases and J by 0 bases, with 9 bases left in between. Germline V gives CDR1 MNHNY, CDR2 SVGAGI (reference sequence). This CDR3 region has 16 residues. CDR3 coding DNA: TGTGCCAGCAGTTACTCTAGGCAGGATAGCAATCAGCCCCAGCATTTT. Translated, it gives CASSYSRQDSNQPQHF.

This rearrangement joins TRBV11-3 to TRBJ2-2; D uncertain. V lost 4 bases, J lost 3 bases, and 6 bases lay in between. Looked up from germline, CDR1 is SGHNT and CDR2 is YENEEA. The CDR3 runs 13 residues. CDR3 nucleotides: TGTGCCAGCAGCTGGGTTTACACCGGGGAGCTGTTTTTT. This codes for CASSWVYTGELFF.

V is TRBV5-1 and J is TRBJ2-3; unclear D gene. The CDR3 is 12 residues long. Germline V lookup: CDR1 SGHRS, CDR2 YFSETQ. Trimming shortened V by 3 bases and J by 3 bases, and 5 bases separated the two germline ends. In DNA form, the CDR3 reads TGCGCCAGCAGCTATACTACAGATACGCAGTATTTT. Amino acids: CASSYTTDTQYF.

The rearrangement links TRBV2 to TRBJ1-1, with no clear D. The CDR3 consists of 11 residues. CDR1 SNHLY and CDR2 FYNNEI come from the germline V gene. Between the trimmed V and J ends, which lost 1 base and 4 bases, there was a span of 1 base. The CDR3: CASSEVTEAFF. In DNA, the CDR3 is TGTGCCAGCAGTGAAGTCACTGAAGCTTTCTTT. The full variable domain, with the rest looked up from reference TRBV2 and TRBJ1-1, is EPEVTQTPSHQVTQMGQEVILRCVPISNHLYFYWYRQILGQKVEFLVSFYNNEISEKSEIFDDQFSVERPDGSNFTLKIRSTKLEDSAMYFCASSEVTEAFFGQGTRLTVV.

Regarding this clone: This specimen includes other DNA sequences encoding the same CDR3. CDR3 sequence: CASSLASGSYEQYF. DNA of the CDR3: TGTGCCAGCAGCTTGGCTAGCGGATCCTACGAGCAGTACTTC. This rearrangement joins TRBV7-2 to TRBJ2-7, with TRBD2 matching over 7 bases. The germline V gene encodes CDR1 SGHTA and CDR2 FQGNSA. This CDR3 is built from 14 residues. V was pared by 3 bases and J by 1 base, with 3 bases of the junction left unmatched.

The J gene is TRBJ2-7, the V gene TRBV7-8; 8 nucleotides align to TRBD1. V was clipped by 5 bases and J by 2 bases; unmatched bases: 8. Germline V gene data show CDR1 as SGHVS and CDR2 as FQNEAQ. This CDR3 contains 15 residues. The chain's CDR3 is CASSPGTGTTYEQYF. The DNA for the CDR3 is TGTGCCAGCAGCCCCGGGACAGGAACAACCTACGAGCAGTACTTC.

This clone was observed once. V and J are TRBV7-2 and TRBJ2-1; TRBD2 aligns across 7 bases. J gave up 8 bases and V 2 bases, and 18 bases lay outside the gene matches. In germline, CDR1 is SGHTA, CDR2 FQGNSA. This CDR3 is 18 amino acids long. DNA for the CDR3: TGTGCCAGCAGCTTACCAGAGGCTAGCGGCTACCCCGGAGATGAGCAGTTCTTC. Amino acids: CASSLPEASGYPGDEQFF.

V gene TRBV27 combines with J gene TRBJ2-7; D possibly uses TRBD1 or TRBD2 (5 bases each). CDR3 length equals 14 residues. Germline CDR1 reads MNHEY; CDR2 reads SMNVEV (reference sequence). V was cut by 4 bases and J by 0 bases, with 10 bases left in between. This CDR3 reads CASSSREPSYEQYF. The CDR3, as DNA: TGTGCCAGCAGTTCCAGGGAGCCCTCCTACGAGCAGTACTTC.

For this clone: Different DNA sequences within this sample yield the same CDR3. This chain connects TRBV7-9 to TRBJ2-7; no clear D. The CDR3 runs to 12 residues. Deletions cut 5 bases from V and 3 bases from J, with 8 bases between. Germline-derived CDR1 and CDR2 are SEHNR and FQNEAQ (reference sequence). The CDR3, as DNA: TGTGCCAGCAGCCCGACAAGCTACGAGCAGTACTTC. It translates to CASSPTSYEQYF.

The chain recombines TRBV9 with TRBJ2-1, with TRBD1 matching over 9 bases. Looked up from germline, CDR1 is SGDLS and CDR2 is YYNGEE. There are 14 residues in the CDR3. J gave up 6 bases and V 4 bases, and 5 bases lay outside the gene matches. The CDR3 loop reads CASSLGQGFNEQFF. The CDR3 DNA is TGTGCCAGCAGCCTAGGACAGGGGTTCAATGAGCAGTTCTTC.

This clone was found once. This chain joins TRBV4-1 and TRBJ2-7; 7 nucleotides agree with TRBD2. This CDR3 spans 15 amino acids. CDR1 and CDR2 (germline): MGHRA, YSYEKL. The V segment lost 0 bases and the J segment 2 bases; nucleotides outside the gene matches: 4. The DNA for the CDR3 is TGCGCCAGCAGCCAAGATAAGCGGGGCACCTACGAGCAGTACTTC. It translates to CASSQDKRGTYEQYF.

This chain joins TRBV7-9 and TRBJ2-1; 11 bases are shared with TRBD2. In germline, CDR1 is SEHNR, CDR2 FQNEAQ (reference sequence). Trimming cost V 5 bases and J 6 bases; bases outside gene matches: 6. This CDR3 comprises 15 residues. CDR3 DNA sequence: TGTGCCAGCAGCCCTACTAGCGGGAGAATCAATGAGCAGTTCTTC. Translating gives CASSPTSGRINEQFF.

The chain carries TRBV6-1 and TRBJ2-3; D uncertain. Trimming removed 1 base from V and 5 bases from J, with 16 bases in between. CDR3 size: 16 residues. Per the germline V gene, CDR1 is MNHNS and CDR2 is SASEGT. The CDR3 nucleotides are TGTGCCAGCAGTGAAGGTAACTCTCAAGTGGTAGATACGCAGTATTTT. Protein: CASSEGNSQVVDTQYF.

The V and J genes are TRBV7-6 and TRBJ1-1, with D uncertain. The germline gives CDR1 SGHVS, CDR2 FNYEAQ. V lost 2 bases and J 0 bases, leaving 19 bases between the germline ends. CDR3 length equals 18 residues. CDR3 in DNA: TGTGCCAGCAGCTTATTGATGATGGATCACAAGTTGAACACTGAAGCTTTCTTT. It specifies CASSLLMMDHKLNTEAFF. The variable domain in full, with the rest retrieved from reference TRBV7-6 and TRBJ1-1, is GAGVSQSPRYKVTKRGQDVALRCDPISGHVSLYWYRQALGQGPEFLTYFNYEAQQDKSGLPNDRFSAERPEGSISTLTIQRTEQRDSAMYRCASSLLMMDHKLNTEAFFGQGTRLTVV.

The chain couples TRBV9 to TRBJ2-4; D unresolved. Germline lookup yields CDR1 SGDLS and CDR2 YYNGEE. The CDR3 runs to 12 residues. V was shortened by 3 bases and J by 8 bases, with 9 bases between the two germline ends. CDR3 DNA: TGTGCCAGCAGCGACAATGGCGACATTCAGTACTTC. It yields the protein CASSDNGDIQYF.

The chain couples TRBV9 to TRBJ2-7; D remains ambiguous. Trimming took 1 base from V and 2 from J, leaving 10 bases between them. CDR1 SGDLS and CDR2 YYNGEE come from the germline V gene. The CDR3 length is 14 residues. The CDR3 nucleotides are TGTGCCAGCAGCGTATGGGCTGAGACCTACGAGCAGTACTTC. Translating gives CASSVWAETYEQYF.

The chain combines TRBV14 with TRBJ2-3, with 14 bases lining up with TRBD2. Germline CDR1 and CDR2: SGHDN and FVKESK. J gave up 6 bases and V 4 bases, and 6 bases lay outside the gene matches. CDR3 length equals 16 residues. The CDR3, as DNA: TGTGCCAGCAGCCGACTAGCGGGAGGGTCGCGGGATACGCAGTATTTT. Its translation: CASSRLAGGSRDTQYF. The full variable domain, with the rest looked up from reference TRBV14 and TRBJ2-3, is EAGVTQFPSHSVIEKGQTVTLRCDPISGHDNLYWYRRVMGKEIKFLLHFVKESKQDESGMPNNRFLAERTGGTYSTLKVQPAELEDSGVYFCASSRLAGGSRDTQYFGPGTRLTVL.

This chain connects TRBV27 to TRBJ1-1; perhaps TRBD1 as D (6 bases). The CDR3 sequence is 14 residues long. V lost 8 bases to trimming and J lost 0 bases, with 13 bases between them. Germline assignment: CDR1 MNHEY and CDR2 SMNVEV (reference sequence). The CDR3 here is CASGPGTLNTEAFF. CDR3 DNA sequence: TGTGCCAGCGGACCCGGGACATTGAACACTGAAGCTTTCTTT.

As to this clone: In the same sample, other DNA sequences code for this CDR3. The CDR3 is CASGDEQFF. As DNA, the CDR3 is TGTGCCTCAGGGGATGAGCAGTTCTTC. V gene TRBV27 combines with J gene TRBJ2-1, with D possibly TRBD1 on 6 matching bases. The CDR3 runs to 9 residues. CDR1 and CDR2 (germline): MNHEY, SMNVEV (reference sequence). V gave up 11 bases and J gave up 8 bases, with 7 bases separating them.

V gene TRBV29-1 combines with J gene TRBJ2-4; TRBD1 matches 11 bases. CDR1 and CDR2 (germline): SQVTM, ANQGSEA. Unmatched junction bases numbered 5, after V lost 4 bases and J lost 9 bases. This CDR3 comprises 13 residues. In nucleotides, the CDR3 is TGCAGCGTTGTAGGACAGGGGGCAATCATTCAGTACTTC. It is translated as CSVVGQGAIIQYF.

V usage is TRBV18 and J usage is TRBJ2-1; tentative D call: TRBD2 (5 bases). This CDR3 has 12 amino acids. Trimming removed 0 bases from V and 12 bases from J, with 9 bases in between. Germline CDR1 and CDR2: KGHSH and LQKENI. CDR3 protein: CASSPPPEGQFF. The CDR3 DNA follows: TGTGCCAGCTCACCACCACCTGAGGGGCAGTTCTTC.

The chain carries TRBV19 and TRBJ1-2; D gene unclear. The CDR3 sequence is 14 residues long. Germline CDR1 LNHDA, CDR2 SQIVND (reference sequence). V was clipped by 3 bases and J by 2 bases, with 10 bases between them. CDR3 sequence reads: CASSMGEGNYGYTF. The DNA of the CDR3 is TGTGCCAGTAGTATGGGCGAGGGAAACTATGGCTACACCTTC.

V usage is TRBV7-2 and J usage is TRBJ2-7; 8 bases are a match to TRBD2. J lost 2 bases, V lost 2 bases, and 5 bases had no gene match. CDR1 and CDR2 (germline): SGHTA, FQGNSA. The CDR3 runs 15 residues. The CDR3 reads CASSLHSGTTYEQYF. Written as DNA, the CDR3 is TGTGCCAGCAGCTTACATAGCGGGACAACCTACGAGCAGTACTTC.

The chain links TRBV7-2 to TRBJ2-7, with 11 nucleotides matching TRBD2. Germline V gene data show CDR1 as SGHTA and CDR2 as FQGNSA. The CDR3 has 17 residues. Trimming took 7 bases from V and 4 from J; bases not matched to a gene: 15. This CDR3 is CASTPRASGRFRYEQYF. The CDR3 coding sequence is TGTGCCAGCACCCCCAGGGCTAGCGGGAGGTTCAGGTACGAGCAGTACTTC.

This sequence joins TRBV27 and TRBJ2-1; TRBD1 matches 7 bases. The germline gives CDR1 MNHEY, CDR2 SMNVEV (reference sequence). CDR3 length: 14 residues. With 4 bases clipped from V and 4 bases from J, the junction kept 4 bases outside the gene matches. The CDR3 sequence: CASSSGTVYNEQFF. CDR3 DNA sequence: TGTGCCAGCAGTTCCGGGACAGTGTACAATGAGCAGTTCTTC.

The CDR3 sequence: CASSWDRSNTGELFF. The DNA of the CDR3 is TGTGCCAGCAGTTGGGACAGATCGAACACCGGGGAGCTGTTTTTT. This sequence joins TRBV27 and TRBJ2-2; 7 positions agree with TRBD1. The V and J ends lost 4 bases and 0 bases, in that order; junction bases with no gene match: 2. CDR1 is MNHEY, CDR2 SMNVEV, per germline (reference sequence). The CDR3 loop spans 15 amino acids.